This T cell receptor beta chain was obtained from a study of shared clonotypes between healthy human individuals. CDR3 length: 16 residues. V was pared by 0 bases and J by 7 bases, with 7 bases of the junction left unmatched. CDR1 is SGHNT and CDR2 is YYREEE in the germline V gene (reference sequence). Clones were read by immunoSEQ multiplex PCR, and TCRdb kept only the in-frame ones, dropping some. Of about 2.4 million clones in the sample, 90% to 95% were seen once. The source is a man between 18 and 35 years old in good health. The rearrangement links TRBV5-4 to TRBJ1-4; 9 nucleotides align to TRBD1. The sample comprised naive CD4+ T cells sorted from blood. As for subset: CD45RA+ positively selected. CDR3 loop: CASSLGPGQGFEKLFF. CDR3 bases: TGTGCCAGCAGCTTGGGCCCGGGACAGGGATTTGAAAAACTGTTTTTT.